This TCR beta chain was obtained from a study of blood T cell repertoires in COVID-19. Study-wide background: Researchers got acute and convalescent COVID-19 samples from the United States, Italy and Spain. In each case, the material was cDNA or gDNA derived from T cells, B-cell-depleted T cells, or PBMCs.

This clone has a single count. Germline V gene lookup returns CDR1 MNHEY and CDR2 SVGAGI. Between the trimmed V and J ends, which lost 0 bases and 8 bases, there was a span of 13 bases. This CDR3 spans 14 amino acids. Original data processing: Amplification from reference gene primers served as the basis for estimated nucleated cell counts. Measured with immunoSEQ multiplex PCR; TCRdb has only the in-frame clones, and not every one. V and J calls plus clone size are reproduced from that table; the DNA served to infer D and trimming. The table lists around 100,000 clones, less than 95% of them singletons, with about 6.3% in the top ten.

The receptor was isolated from a man aged 18 to 30 with COVID-19, enrolled during active disease. Sequencing was done on a sample of peripheral blood. The chain carries TRBV6-5 and TRBJ1-1; D unclear. The CDR3, as DNA: TGTGCCAGCAGTTACTCGATAAGGGTAGCGGAAGCTTTCTTT. Translation gives CASSYSIRVAEAFF.